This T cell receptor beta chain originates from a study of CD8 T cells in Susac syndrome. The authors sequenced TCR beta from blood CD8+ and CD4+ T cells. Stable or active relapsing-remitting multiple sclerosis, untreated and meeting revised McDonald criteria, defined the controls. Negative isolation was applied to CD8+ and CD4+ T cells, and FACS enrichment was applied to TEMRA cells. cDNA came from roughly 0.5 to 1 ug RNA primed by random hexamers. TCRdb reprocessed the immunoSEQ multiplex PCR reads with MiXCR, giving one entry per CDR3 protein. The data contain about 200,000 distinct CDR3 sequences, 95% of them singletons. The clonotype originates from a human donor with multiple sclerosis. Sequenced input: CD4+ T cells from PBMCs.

The CDR3 reads CSAAPGPNEQYF. CDR3 DNA sequence: TGCAGCGCGGCCCCAGGTCCCAACGAGCAGTACTTC. The chain uses TRBV29-1 and TRBJ2-7; D unclear. The germline V gene encodes CDR1 SQVTM and CDR2 ANQGSEA. This CDR3 region has 12 residues. The ends were cut back, 7 bases at V and 5 bases at J, with 15 bases in the middle.